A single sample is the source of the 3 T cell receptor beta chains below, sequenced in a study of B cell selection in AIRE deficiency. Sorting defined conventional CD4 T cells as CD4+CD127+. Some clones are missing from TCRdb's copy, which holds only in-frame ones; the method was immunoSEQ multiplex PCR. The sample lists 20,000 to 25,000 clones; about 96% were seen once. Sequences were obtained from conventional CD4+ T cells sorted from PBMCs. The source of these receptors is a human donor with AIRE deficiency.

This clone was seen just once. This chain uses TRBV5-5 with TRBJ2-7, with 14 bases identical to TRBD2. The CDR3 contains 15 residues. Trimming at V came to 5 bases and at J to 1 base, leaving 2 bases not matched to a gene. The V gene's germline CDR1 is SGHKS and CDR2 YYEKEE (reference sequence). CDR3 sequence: CASSRTSGGSYEQYF. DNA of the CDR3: TGTGCCAGCAGTCGGACTAGCGGGGGGTCCTACGAGCAGTACTTC.

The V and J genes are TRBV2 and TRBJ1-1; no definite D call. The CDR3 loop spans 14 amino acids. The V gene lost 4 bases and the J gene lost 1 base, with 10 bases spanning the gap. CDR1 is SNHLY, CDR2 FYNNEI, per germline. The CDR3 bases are TGTGCCAGCAGTGCCGAGTGGGCGAACACTGAAGCTTTCTTT. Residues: CASSAEWANTEAFF.

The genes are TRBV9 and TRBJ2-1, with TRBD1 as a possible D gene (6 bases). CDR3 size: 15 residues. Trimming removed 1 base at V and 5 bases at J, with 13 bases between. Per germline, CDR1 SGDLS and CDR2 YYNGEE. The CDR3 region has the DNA TGTGCCAGCAGCGTATTTGACAGGCGGCACAATGAGCAGTTCTTC. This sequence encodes CASSVFDRRHNEQFF.